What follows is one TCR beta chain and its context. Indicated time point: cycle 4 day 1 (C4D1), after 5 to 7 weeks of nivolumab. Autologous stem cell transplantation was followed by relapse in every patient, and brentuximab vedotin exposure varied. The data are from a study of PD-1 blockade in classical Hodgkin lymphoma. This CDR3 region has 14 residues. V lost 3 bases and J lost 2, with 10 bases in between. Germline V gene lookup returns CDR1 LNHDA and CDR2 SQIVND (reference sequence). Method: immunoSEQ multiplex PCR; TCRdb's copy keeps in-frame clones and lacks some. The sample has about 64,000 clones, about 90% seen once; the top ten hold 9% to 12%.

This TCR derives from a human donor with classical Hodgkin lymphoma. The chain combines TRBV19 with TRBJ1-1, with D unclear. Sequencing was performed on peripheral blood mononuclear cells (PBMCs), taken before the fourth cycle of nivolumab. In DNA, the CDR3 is TGTGCCAGTAGTATGGACCGCGTCAACACTGAAGCTTTCTTT. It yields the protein CASSMDRVNTEAFF.